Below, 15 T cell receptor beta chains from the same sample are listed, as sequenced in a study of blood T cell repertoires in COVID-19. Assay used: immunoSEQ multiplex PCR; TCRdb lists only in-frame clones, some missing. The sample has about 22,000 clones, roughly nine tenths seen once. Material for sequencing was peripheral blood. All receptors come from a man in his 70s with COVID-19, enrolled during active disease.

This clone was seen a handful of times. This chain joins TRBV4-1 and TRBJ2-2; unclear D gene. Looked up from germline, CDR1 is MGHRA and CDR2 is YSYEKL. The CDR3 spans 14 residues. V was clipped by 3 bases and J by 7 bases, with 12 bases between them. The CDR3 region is CASSQGSSNGELFF. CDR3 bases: TGCGCCAGCAGCCAGGGCTCCTCAAACGGGGAGCTGTTTTTT.

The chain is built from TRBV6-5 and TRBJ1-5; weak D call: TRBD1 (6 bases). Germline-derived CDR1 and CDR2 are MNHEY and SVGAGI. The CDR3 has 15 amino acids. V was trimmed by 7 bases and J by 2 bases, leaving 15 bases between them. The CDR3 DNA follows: TGTGCCAGCACCGACCGCTGGACAGGCAATCAGCCCCAGCATTTT. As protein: CASTDRWTGNQPQHF.

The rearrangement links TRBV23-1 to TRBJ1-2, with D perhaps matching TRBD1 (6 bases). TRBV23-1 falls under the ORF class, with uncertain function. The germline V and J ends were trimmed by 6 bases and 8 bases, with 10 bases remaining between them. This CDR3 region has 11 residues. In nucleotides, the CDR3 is TGCGCCAGCAGCAACAGGGACGGCTACACCTTC. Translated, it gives CASSNRDGYTF.

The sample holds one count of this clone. CDR3 sequence (DNA): TGTGCCAGCAGCGCGGGAGTTGACAATGAGCAGTTCTTC. This translates into CASSAGVDNEQFF. J is TRBJ2-1 and V is TRBV7-9, with 7 bases fitting TRBD2. In germline, CDR1 is SEHNR, CDR2 FQNEAQ (reference sequence). V dropped 5 bases and J dropped 5; count of bases not matched to a gene: 3. The CDR3 has 13 amino acids.

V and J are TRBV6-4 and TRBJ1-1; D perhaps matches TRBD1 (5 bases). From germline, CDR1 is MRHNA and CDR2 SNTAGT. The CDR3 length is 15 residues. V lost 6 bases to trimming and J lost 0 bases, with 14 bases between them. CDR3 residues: CASRDTLSMNTEAFF. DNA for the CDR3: TGTGCCAGCAGGGACACGCTCAGTATGAACACTGAAGCTTTCTTT.

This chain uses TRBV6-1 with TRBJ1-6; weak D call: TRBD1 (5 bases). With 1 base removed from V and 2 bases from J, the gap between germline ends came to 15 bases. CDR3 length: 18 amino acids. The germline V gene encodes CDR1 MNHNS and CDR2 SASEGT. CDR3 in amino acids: CASSEGFGGNPYNSPLHF. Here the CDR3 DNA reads TGTGCCAGCAGTGAAGGTTTCGGGGGGAATCCCTATAATTCACCCCTCCACTTT.

The CDR3 here is CASSQGELGADGGTDTQYF. Here the CDR3 DNA reads TGTGCCAGCAGCCAAGGCGAATTGGGAGCCGACGGAGGCACAGATACGCAGTATTTT. V is TRBV4-2 and J is TRBJ2-3; possible D gene TRBD2, 5 bases. CDR3 length equals 19 residues. V lost 1 base and J 1 base, leaving 21 bases between the germline ends. Germline V gives CDR1 LGHNA, CDR2 YNFKEQ.

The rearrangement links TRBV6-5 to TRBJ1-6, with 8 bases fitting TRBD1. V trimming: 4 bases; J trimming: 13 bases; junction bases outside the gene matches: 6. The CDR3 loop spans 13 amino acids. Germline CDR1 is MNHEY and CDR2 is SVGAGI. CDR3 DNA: TGTGCCAGCAGTTTCACAGACAGGGGTCCCCTCCACTTT. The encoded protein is CASSFTDRGPLHF.

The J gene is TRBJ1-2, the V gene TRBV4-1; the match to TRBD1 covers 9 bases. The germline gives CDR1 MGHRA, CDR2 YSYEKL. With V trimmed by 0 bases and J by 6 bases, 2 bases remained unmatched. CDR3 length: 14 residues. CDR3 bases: TGCGCCAGCAGCCAAGATGGGACAGGGAATGGCTACACCTTC. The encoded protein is CASSQDGTGNGYTF.

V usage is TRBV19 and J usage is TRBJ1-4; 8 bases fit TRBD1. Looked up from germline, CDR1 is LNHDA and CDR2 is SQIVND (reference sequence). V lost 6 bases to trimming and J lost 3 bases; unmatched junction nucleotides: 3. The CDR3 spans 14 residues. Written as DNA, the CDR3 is TGTGCCAGTAGACTGACAGGGGCTAATGAAAAACTGTTTTTT. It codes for CASRLTGANEKLFF. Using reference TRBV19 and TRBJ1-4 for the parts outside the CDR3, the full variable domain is DGGITQSPKYLFRKEGQNVTLSCEQNLNHDAMYWYRQDPGQGLRLIYYSQIVNDFQKGDIAEGYSVSREKKESFPLTVTSAQKNPTAFYLCASRLTGANEKLFFGSGTQLSVL.

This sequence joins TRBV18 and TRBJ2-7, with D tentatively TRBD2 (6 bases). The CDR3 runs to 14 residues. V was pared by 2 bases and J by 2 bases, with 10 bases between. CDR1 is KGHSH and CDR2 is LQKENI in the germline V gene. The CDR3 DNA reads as TGTGCCAGCTCACCAGGGACTGCGCCCTACGAGCAGTACTTC. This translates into CASSPGTAPYEQYF.

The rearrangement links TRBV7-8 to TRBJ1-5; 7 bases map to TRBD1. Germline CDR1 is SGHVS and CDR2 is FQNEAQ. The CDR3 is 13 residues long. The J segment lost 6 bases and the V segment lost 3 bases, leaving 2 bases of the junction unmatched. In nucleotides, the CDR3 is TGTGCCAGCAGCTTGTACAGGGGTCAGCCCCAGCATTTT. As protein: CASSLYRGQPQHF.

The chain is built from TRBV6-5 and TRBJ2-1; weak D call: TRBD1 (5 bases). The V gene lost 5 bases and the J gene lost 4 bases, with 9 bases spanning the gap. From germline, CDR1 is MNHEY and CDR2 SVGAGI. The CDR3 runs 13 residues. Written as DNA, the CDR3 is TGTGCCAGCAGTCCAGGGCTATACAATGAGCAGTTCTTC. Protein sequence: CASSPGLYNEQFF.

The CDR3 DNA sequence: TGCGCCAGCAGCATGACTAGCGGGGGGGGAGAGACCCAGTACTTC. Protein sequence: CASSMTSGGGETQYF. The V call is TRBV5-1, the J call TRBJ2-5; the match to TRBD2 covers 14 bases. The V gene end was trimmed by 4 bases and the J gene end by 4 bases; junction bases not matched to a gene: 3. The CDR3 length is 15 residues. CDR1 SGHRS and CDR2 YFSETQ come from the germline V gene.

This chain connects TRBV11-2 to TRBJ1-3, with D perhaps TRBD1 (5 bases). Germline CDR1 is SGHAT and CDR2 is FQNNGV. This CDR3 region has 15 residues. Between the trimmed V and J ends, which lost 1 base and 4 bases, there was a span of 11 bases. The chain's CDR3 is CASSLGGLQGNTIYF. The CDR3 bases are TGTGCCAGCAGCTTAGGGGGACTTCAAGGAAACACCATATATTTT.